This T cell receptor (beta chain) was captured in a study of CD8+ T cells in alopecia areata. The CDR3 has 14 amino acids. Germline CDR1 and CDR2: LNHNV and YYDKDF (reference sequence). With 4 bases removed from V and 7 bases from J, the gap between germline ends came to 16 bases. cDNA serving as the sequencing template came from extracted, reverse transcribed RNA. Some clones are missing from TCRdb's copy, which holds only in-frame ones; the method was immunoSEQ multiplex PCR. The sample lists about 200,000 clones; around 50% were seen once. Sample: CD8+ T cells sorted from blood. The sequence came from a human donor in good health. The rearrangement links TRBV15 to TRBJ1-2, with a weak D call TRBD1 (6 bases). This chain's CDR3 is CATSNLTGAFGYTF. The CDR3 coding sequence is TGTGCCACCAGCAACCTGACAGGCGCGTTTGGCTACACCTTC.